This TCR beta chain was observed in a study of blood T cell repertoires in COVID-19. Background on the study: Specimens from acute and convalescent COVID-19 originated in the United States, Italy and Spain. T cells, B-cell-depleted T cells, or PBMCs provided the cDNA or gDNA that served as material.

Original processing notes: Estimation of nucleated cell counts was performed using reference gene primer amplification. Data came from immunoSEQ multiplex PCR; TCRdb stores just in-frame clones and leaves some out. That table supplies the V and J calls and clone size; D and trimming were determined from the DNA. The sample has about 46,000 clones, approximately 83% seen once. Germline loops: CDR1 DFQATT, CDR2 SNEGSKA (reference sequence). The CDR3 length is 16 residues. Unmatched junction bases numbered 10, after V lost 3 bases and J lost 5 bases. This rearrangement joins TRBV20-1 to TRBJ1-2, with TRBD1 identical over 12 bases. The sample taken for sequencing was peripheral blood. The receptor's source is a human donor in a cohort sampled during active COVID-19. The donor label of this sample is uncertain. This chain's CDR3 is CSASSGQGAIDYGYTF. The CDR3 region has the DNA TGCAGTGCTAGTTCGGGACAGGGGGCGATAGATTATGGCTACACCTTC.